Below are 26 T cell receptor beta chains sequenced from a single sample in a study of CD8+ T cells in alopecia areata. Specified treatment: oral pan-JAK inhibitor, 5-10 mg twice daily. Sequencing used cDNA as its template, made by extracting RNA and reverse transcribing it. The table came from immunoSEQ multiplex PCR; TCRdb's copy has only in-frame clones and leaves some out. This sample has around 180,000 clones, with 50% to 70% found just once. This specimen was CD4+ T cells sorted from blood, taken at approximately week 49, from a patient treated with tofacitinib. All receptors derive from a human donor with alopecia areata.

This clone turned up a few times. This chain connects TRBV30 to TRBJ1-1; unclear D gene. V lost 5 bases and J 1 base, leaving 5 bases between the germline ends. This CDR3 spans 11 amino acids. Per germline, CDR1 GTSNPN and CDR2 SVGIG (reference sequence). CDR3 in amino acids: CAWARNTEAFF. Written as DNA, the CDR3 is TGTGCCTGGGCCAGGAACACTGAAGCTTTCTTT. Drawing the rest from reference TRBV30 and TRBJ1-1, the complete variable domain is SQTIHQWPATLVQPVGSPLSLECTVEGTSNPNLYWYRQAAGRGLQLLFYSVGIGQISSEVPQNLSASRPQDRQFILSSKKLLLSDSGFYLCAWARNTEAFFGQGTRLTVV.

The chain recombines TRBV2 with TRBJ2-3; no firm D call. The CDR3 spans 11 residues. The V and J ends lost 3 bases and 7 bases respectively, with 5 bases between them. Per the germline V gene, CDR1 is SNHLY and CDR2 is FYNNEI. The CDR3, as DNA: TGTGCCAGCAGTGATCTAAATACGCAGTATTTT. This gives the protein CASSDLNTQYF.

J is TRBJ1-4 and V is TRBV10-3; D is possibly TRBD1 (5 bases). V was cut by 0 bases and J by 8 bases, with 13 bases left in between. This CDR3 is 15 amino acids long. Germline loops: CDR1 ENHRY, CDR2 SYGVKD. The CDR3 here is CAISESGAREEKLFF. The CDR3 nucleotides are TGTGCCATCAGTGAGTCCGGGGCGCGAGAAGAAAAACTGTTTTTT.

J is TRBJ1-2 and V is TRBV13; a weak D match, TRBD1 (5 bases). Deletions cut 4 bases from V and 11 bases from J, with 11 bases between. Per germline, CDR1 PRHDT and CDR2 FYEKMQ (reference sequence). This CDR3 has 11 residues. CDR3 region: CASSSAGGYTF. The CDR3 nucleotides are TGTGCCAGCAGCTCGGCCGGGGGGTACACCTTC.

The chain uses TRBV11-2 and TRBJ2-3; 13 nucleotides agree with TRBD2. Trimming at V came to 4 bases and at J to 2 bases, leaving 12 bases not matched to a gene. From germline, CDR1 is SGHAT and CDR2 FQNNGV. There are 19 residues in the CDR3. The DNA for the CDR3 is TGTGCCAGCAGCTCCCTGGCGCGAGGGACTAGCGGGGCCACAGATACGCAGTATTTT. As protein: CASSSLARGTSGATDTQYF.

V is TRBV30 and J is TRBJ1-1; D ambiguous. The CDR3 runs 13 residues. Trimming removed 0 bases at V and 3 bases at J, with 8 bases between. The germline V gene has CDR1 GTSNPN and CDR2 SVGIG (reference sequence). The CDR3 coding sequence is TGTGCCTGGAGTGTTAAGGGTTACACTGAAGCTTTCTTT. It yields the protein CAWSVKGYTEAFF.

The chain joins TRBV9 to TRBJ2-2; 8 bases are shared with TRBD1. J was trimmed by 3 bases and V by 3 bases; bases with no gene match: 7. The germline CDR1 and CDR2 sequences are SGDLS and YYNGEE. This CDR3 has 16 amino acids. The CDR3 is CASSASRGRDTGELFF. In nucleotides, the CDR3 is TGTGCCAGCAGCGCCAGCAGGGGGCGGGACACCGGGGAGCTGTTTTTT.

V usage is TRBV21-1 and J usage is TRBJ2-5; the table's TRBD2 call for D was not verified on the DNA. TRBV21-1 is assigned pseudogene status. The CDR3 runs to 15 residues. CDR3 coding DNA: TGTGCCATGTACCAACTAGCGGGGGAGGGAGCGACCCAGTACTTC. Amino acids: CAMYQLAGEGATQYF.

The chain uses TRBV25-1 and TRBJ1-2; TRBD1 is a possible D gene (5 bases). There are 13 residues in the CDR3. V was pared by 7 bases and J by 4 bases, with 13 bases between. The germline V gene encodes CDR1 MGHDK and CDR2 SYGVNS. The CDR3 bases are TGTGCCAGCACTCCGACAGACGGCTATGGCTACACCTTC. Its translation is CASTPTDGYGYTF.

V and J are TRBV5-1 and TRBJ2-3, with D tentatively TRBD2 (6 bases). Deletions cut 0 bases from V and 5 bases from J, with 10 bases between. This CDR3 has 14 amino acids. Germline-derived CDR1 and CDR2 are SGHRS and YFSETQ. The CDR3: CASSLAQGLDTQYF. DNA of the CDR3: TGCGCCAGCAGCTTGGCCCAGGGACTAGATACGCAGTATTTT.

This chain uses TRBV11-3 with TRBJ2-7; D gene ambiguous. The CDR3 has 13 residues. Trimming took 1 base from V and 3 from J, leaving 7 bases between them. The germline gives CDR1 SGHNT, CDR2 YENEEA. In nucleotides, the CDR3 is TGTGCCAGCAGCTTAGCTCGGATCTACGAGCAGTACTTC. Encoded protein: CASSLARIYEQYF.

The chain combines TRBV25-1 with TRBJ2-1; 9 positions agree with TRBD1. The CDR3 is 16 residues long. Trimming removed 6 bases from V and 0 bases from J; junction bases left unmatched: 6. Germline CDR1 and CDR2: MGHDK and SYGVNS. CDR3 region: CASRGTGSSSYNEQFF. The DNA of the CDR3 is TGTGCCAGCAGAGGGACAGGGTCGAGCTCCTACAATGAGCAGTTCTTC. Drawing the rest from reference TRBV25-1 and TRBJ2-1, the complete variable domain is EADIYQTPRYLVIGTGKKITLECSQTMGHDKMYWYQQDPGMELHLIHYSYGVNSTEKGDLSSESTVSRIRTEHFPLTLESARPSHTSQYLCASRGTGSSSYNEQFFGPGTRLTVL.

This chain uses TRBV30 with TRBJ1-1; TRBD1 is a possible D gene (5 bases). Germline V gene sequence: CDR1 GTSNPN, CDR2 SVGIG (reference sequence). V gave up 4 bases and J gave up 2 bases, with 14 bases separating them. The CDR3 totals 14 residues. CDR3 nucleotide sequence: TGTGCCTGGACTTTACGGGACTTAAACACTGAAGCTTTCTTT. Its protein is CAWTLRDLNTEAFF.

V is TRBV15 and J is TRBJ1-5; D is unresolved. The CDR3 spans 12 residues. V was cut by 4 bases and J by 4 bases, with 5 bases left in between. Germline assignment: CDR1 LNHNV and CDR2 YYDKDF (reference sequence). This CDR3 is CATSKGNQPQHF. CDR3 coding DNA: TGTGCCACCAGCAAGGGAAATCAGCCCCAGCATTTT.

The V and J genes are TRBV7-8 and TRBJ1-2; D is ambiguous. V dropped 1 base and J dropped 2 bases, with 8 bases sitting between them. Germline V gene data show CDR1 as SGHVS and CDR2 as FQNEAQ. The CDR3 is 14 amino acids. CDR3 in DNA: TGTGCCAGCAGCTTAGATGGAGAAAACTATGGCTACACCTTC. Amino acids: CASSLDGENYGYTF.

The rearrangement links TRBV15 to TRBJ2-1, with 11 bases lining up with TRBD2. Germline assignment: CDR1 LNHNV and CDR2 YYDKDF (reference sequence). V trimming: 2 bases; J trimming: 13 bases; junction bases outside the gene matches: 10. The CDR3 length is 15 residues. The CDR3 bases are TGTGCCACCAGCAGACAAACGTCACTAGCGGGGGAACAGTTCTTC. Protein sequence: CATSRQTSLAGEQFF.

The V gene is TRBV5-1, the J gene TRBJ2-3; 7 bases align to TRBD2. The CDR3 spans 16 residues. V trimming: 0 bases; J trimming: 2 bases; junction bases outside the gene matches: 6. Germline values: CDR1 SGHRS, CDR2 YFSETQ. Written as DNA, the CDR3 is TGCGCCAGCAGCTTGGGGCTAGCGGAACCCACAGATACGCAGTATTTT. It yields the protein CASSLGLAEPTDTQYF.

In regard to this clone: The germline gene is not matched at one end of the junction; a read error may be the cause. The chain couples TRBV6-1 to TRBJ2-1, with D possibly matching TRBD1 (5 bases). Per germline, CDR1 MNHNS and CDR2 SASEGT. The CDR3 length is 13 residues. The CDR3 bases are TGTGCCAGCAGTGTGTGGCAGGGATCATTCAGGATCTTC. This codes for CASSVWQGSFRIF.

The V gene is TRBV15, the J gene TRBJ2-5; no clear D. The germline V gene encodes CDR1 LNHNV and CDR2 YYDKDF (reference sequence). This CDR3 has 15 amino acids. Trimming took off 0 bases at V and 4 bases at J, with 12 bases between the two ends. The DNA for the CDR3 is TGTGCCACCAGCAGAGATCCATCAGGTTTAGAGACCCAGTACTTC. This encodes CATSRDPSGLETQYF. Full variable domain (remainder filled in from reference TRBV15 and TRBJ2-5): DAMVIQNPRYQVTQFGKPVTLSCSQTLNHNVMYWYQQKSSQAPKLLFHYYDKDFNNEADTPDNFQSRRPNTSFCFLDIRSPGLGDTAMYLCATSRDPSGLETQYFGPGTRLLVL.

The genes are TRBV15 and TRBJ2-7; D perhaps matches TRBD1 (6 bases). Germline CDR1 is LNHNV and CDR2 is YYDKDF (reference sequence). The CDR3 is 16 residues long. V was pared by 1 base and J by 1 base, with 14 bases between. The CDR3 is CATSRALDRISYEQYF. CDR3 DNA sequence: TGTGCCACCAGCAGAGCCCTCGACAGGATTTCCTACGAGCAGTACTTC.

This clone appeared many times. The chain has TRBV10-3 and TRBJ2-1, with D maybe TRBD2 (6 bases). The CDR3 has 15 residues. V lost 0 bases and J lost 3, with 9 bases in between. Germline V gene lookup returns CDR1 ENHRY and CDR2 SYGVKD. Here the CDR3 reads CAISESAGYYNEQFF. CDR3 nucleotides: TGTGCCATCAGTGAGTCGGCGGGGTACTACAATGAGCAGTTCTTC.

This rearrangement joins TRBV29-1 to TRBJ1-1, with no clear D. The CDR3 consists of 12 residues. Trimming shortened V by 3 bases and J by 2 bases, and 7 bases separated the two germline ends. CDR1 is SQVTM, CDR2 ANQGSEA, per germline. The CDR3 is CSVDAPNTEAFF. The CDR3 DNA follows: TGCAGCGTTGATGCGCCTAACACTGAAGCTTTCTTT.

The chain recombines TRBV10-2 with TRBJ2-1; D remains ambiguous. The germline V and J ends were trimmed by 4 bases and 0 bases, with 7 bases remaining between them. The CDR3 runs to 14 residues. Germline CDR1 WSHSY, CDR2 SAAADI. Written as DNA, the CDR3 is TGCGCCAGCAGTGGAAGGACCTCCTACAATGAGCAGTTCTTC. This gives the protein CASSGRTSYNEQFF.

This clone was seen only once. The chain has TRBV7-2 and TRBJ1-5; 11 nucleotides match TRBD1. CDR3 length equals 14 residues. Germline CDR1 SGHTA, CDR2 FQGNSA. V dropped 4 bases and J dropped 6; count of bases not matched to a gene: 2. The chain's CDR3 is CASSWTGGGQPQHF. CDR3 nucleotide sequence: TGTGCCAGCAGCTGGACAGGGGGCGGTCAGCCCCAGCATTTT.

This sequence joins TRBV21-1 and TRBJ2-5; the table's D call TRBD2 went unverified against the DNA. TRBV21-1 is annotated as a pseudogene. The CDR3 has 15 amino acids. The CDR3 loop reads CASSSLAGGRETQYF. CDR3 DNA: TGTGCCAGCAGCAGTCTAGCGGGGGGGCGAGAGACCCAGTACTTC.

The chain employs TRBV7-2 and TRBJ2-7; 12 bases line up with TRBD2. V was clipped by 5 bases and J by 4 bases; unmatched bases: 6. This CDR3 contains 15 residues. The germline V gene has CDR1 SGHTA and CDR2 FQGNSA. The CDR3 reads CASSPQTSGGYEQYF. Here the CDR3 DNA reads TGTGCCAGCAGCCCCCAGACTAGCGGGGGTTACGAGCAGTACTTC.